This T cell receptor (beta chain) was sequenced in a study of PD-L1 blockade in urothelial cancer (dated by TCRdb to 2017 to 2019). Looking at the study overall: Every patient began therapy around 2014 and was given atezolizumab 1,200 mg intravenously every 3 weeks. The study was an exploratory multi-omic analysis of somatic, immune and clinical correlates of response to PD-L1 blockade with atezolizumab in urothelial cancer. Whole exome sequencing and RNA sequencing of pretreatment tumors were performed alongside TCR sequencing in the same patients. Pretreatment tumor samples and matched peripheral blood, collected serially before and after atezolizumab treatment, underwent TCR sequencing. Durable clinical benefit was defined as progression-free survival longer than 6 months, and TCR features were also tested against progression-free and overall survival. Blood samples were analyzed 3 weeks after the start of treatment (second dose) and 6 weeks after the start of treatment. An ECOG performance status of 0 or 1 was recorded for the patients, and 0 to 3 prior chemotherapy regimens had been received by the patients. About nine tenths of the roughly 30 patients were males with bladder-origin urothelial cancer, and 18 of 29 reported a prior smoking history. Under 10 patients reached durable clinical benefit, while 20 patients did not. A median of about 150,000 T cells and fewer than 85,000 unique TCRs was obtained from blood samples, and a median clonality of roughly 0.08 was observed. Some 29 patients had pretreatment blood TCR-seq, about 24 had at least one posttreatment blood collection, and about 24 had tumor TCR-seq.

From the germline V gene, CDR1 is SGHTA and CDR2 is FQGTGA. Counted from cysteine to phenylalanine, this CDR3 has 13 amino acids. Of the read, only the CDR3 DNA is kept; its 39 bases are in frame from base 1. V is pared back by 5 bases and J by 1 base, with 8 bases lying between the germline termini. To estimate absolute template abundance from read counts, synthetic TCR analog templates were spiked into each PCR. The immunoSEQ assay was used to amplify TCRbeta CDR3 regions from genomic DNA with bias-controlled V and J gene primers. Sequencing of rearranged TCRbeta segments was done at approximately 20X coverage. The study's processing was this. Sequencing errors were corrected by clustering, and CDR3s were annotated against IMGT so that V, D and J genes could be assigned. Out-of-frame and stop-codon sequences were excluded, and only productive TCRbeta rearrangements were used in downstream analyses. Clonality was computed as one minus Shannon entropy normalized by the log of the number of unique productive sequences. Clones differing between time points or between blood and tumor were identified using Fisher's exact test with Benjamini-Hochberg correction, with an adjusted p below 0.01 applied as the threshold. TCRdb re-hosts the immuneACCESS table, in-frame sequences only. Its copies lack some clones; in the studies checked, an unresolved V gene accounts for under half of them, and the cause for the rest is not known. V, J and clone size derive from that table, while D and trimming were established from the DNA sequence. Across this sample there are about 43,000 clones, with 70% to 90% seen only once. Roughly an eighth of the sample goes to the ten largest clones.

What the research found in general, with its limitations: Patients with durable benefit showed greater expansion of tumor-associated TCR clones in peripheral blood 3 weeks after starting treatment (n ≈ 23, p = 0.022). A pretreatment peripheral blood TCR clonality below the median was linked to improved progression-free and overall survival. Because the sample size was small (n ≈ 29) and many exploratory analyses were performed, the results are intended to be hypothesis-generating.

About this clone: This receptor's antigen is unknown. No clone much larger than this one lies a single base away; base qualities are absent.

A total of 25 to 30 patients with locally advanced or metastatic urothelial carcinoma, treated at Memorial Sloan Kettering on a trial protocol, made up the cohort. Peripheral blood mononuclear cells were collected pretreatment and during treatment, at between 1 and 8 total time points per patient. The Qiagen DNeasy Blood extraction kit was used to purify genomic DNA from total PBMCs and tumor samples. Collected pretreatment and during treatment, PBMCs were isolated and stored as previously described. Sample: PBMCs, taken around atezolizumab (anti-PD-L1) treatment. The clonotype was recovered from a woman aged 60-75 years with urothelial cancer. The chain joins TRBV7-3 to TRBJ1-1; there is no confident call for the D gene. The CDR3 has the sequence CASSEAQNTEAFF. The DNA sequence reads TGTGCCAGCAGCGAAGCTCAGAACACTGAAGCTTTCTTT.